This T cell receptor beta chain was identified during a study of cytomegalovirus exposure and HLA in healthy donors. The overall study: Unique TCRs numbering 75 million to 95 million, obtained from HLA-typed donors, made up an early data release. The study, taken as a whole, reports: The later analysis indicated that the majority of CMV-associated TCR beta chains appeared HLA-restricted.

CDR1 MDHEN and CDR2 SYDVKM come from the germline V gene. CDR3 length: 13 residues. Between the trimmed V and J ends, which lost 5 bases and 3 bases, there was a span of 10 bases. Use of 60 Vbeta and 13 Jbeta primers characterized the PCR. The data were produced by immunoSEQ multiplex PCR, yet TCRdb's version contains in-frame clones alone and is incomplete. The table records around 300,000 clones, around 65% of them present only once. This clone is a singleton in its sample. Its antigen is undetermined. V and J are TRBV28 and TRBJ1-1, with a possible D match to TRBD1 (6 bases). The sample consisted of PBMCs. The TCR comes from a female donor in good health and CMV-seronegative. CDR3 protein: CASSPGVYTEAFF. Here the CDR3 DNA reads TGTGCCAGCAGTCCAGGGGTGTACACTGAAGCTTTCTTT. The full variable domain, its missing parts supplied by reference TRBV28 and TRBJ1-1, is DVKVTQSSRYLVKRTGEKVFLECVQDMDHENMFWYRQDPGLGLRLIYFSYDVKMKEKGDIPEGYSVSREKKERFSLILESASTNQTSMYLCASSPGVYTEAFFGQGTRLTVV.